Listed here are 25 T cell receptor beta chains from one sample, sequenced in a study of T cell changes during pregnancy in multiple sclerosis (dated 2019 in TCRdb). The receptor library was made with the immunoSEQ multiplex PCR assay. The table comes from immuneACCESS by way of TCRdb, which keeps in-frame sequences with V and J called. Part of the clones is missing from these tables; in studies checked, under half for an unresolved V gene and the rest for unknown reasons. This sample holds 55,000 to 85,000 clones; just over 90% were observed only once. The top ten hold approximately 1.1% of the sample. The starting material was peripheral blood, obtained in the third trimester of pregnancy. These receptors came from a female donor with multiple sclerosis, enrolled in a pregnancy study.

The CDR3 spells CASLGGTSGYNEQFF. CDR3 DNA sequence: TGTGCCAGCCTAGGAGGAACTAGCGGATACAATGAGCAGTTCTTC. This chain links TRBV6-1 with TRBJ2-1; 8 nucleotides match TRBD2. Germline values: CDR1 MNHNS, CDR2 SASEGT. This CDR3 spans 15 amino acids. The J segment lost 4 bases and the V segment lost 8 bases, leaving 10 bases of the junction unmatched.

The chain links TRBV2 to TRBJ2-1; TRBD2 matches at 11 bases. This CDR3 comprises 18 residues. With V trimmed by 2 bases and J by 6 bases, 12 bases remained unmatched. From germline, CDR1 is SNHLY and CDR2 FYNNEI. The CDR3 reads CASSELSPVAGGGNEQFF. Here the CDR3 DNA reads TGTGCCAGCAGTGAACTTTCTCCCGTAGCGGGAGGGGGCAATGAGCAGTTCTTC.

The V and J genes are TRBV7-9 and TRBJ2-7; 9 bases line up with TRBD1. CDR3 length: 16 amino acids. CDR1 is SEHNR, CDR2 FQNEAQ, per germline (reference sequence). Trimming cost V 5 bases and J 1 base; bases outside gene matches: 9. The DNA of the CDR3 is TGTGCCAGCAGCCCCGAAGCCGGGACAGGGTCCTACGAGCAGTACTTC. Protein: CASSPEAGTGSYEQYF. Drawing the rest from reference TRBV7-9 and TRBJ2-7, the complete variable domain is DTGVSQNPRHKITKRGQNVTFRCDPISEHNRLYWYRQTLGQGPEFLTYFQNEAQLEKSRLLSDRFSAERPKGSFSTLEIQRTEQGDSAMYLCASSPEAGTGSYEQYFGPGTRLTVT.

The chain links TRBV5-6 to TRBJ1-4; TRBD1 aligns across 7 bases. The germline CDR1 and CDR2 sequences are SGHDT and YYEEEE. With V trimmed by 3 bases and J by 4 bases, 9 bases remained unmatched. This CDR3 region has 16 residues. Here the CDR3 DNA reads TGTGCCAGCAGCTCGATAGACAGGGACGTTAATGAAAAACTGTTTTTT. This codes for CASSSIDRDVNEKLFF.

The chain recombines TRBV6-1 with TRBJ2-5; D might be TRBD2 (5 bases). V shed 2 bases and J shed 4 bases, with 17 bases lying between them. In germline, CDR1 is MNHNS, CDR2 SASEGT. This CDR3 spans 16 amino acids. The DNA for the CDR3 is TGTGCCAGCAGTGAAATCGTCAGGCGGGCGGGAGAGACCCAGTACTTC. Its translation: CASSEIVRRAGETQYF.

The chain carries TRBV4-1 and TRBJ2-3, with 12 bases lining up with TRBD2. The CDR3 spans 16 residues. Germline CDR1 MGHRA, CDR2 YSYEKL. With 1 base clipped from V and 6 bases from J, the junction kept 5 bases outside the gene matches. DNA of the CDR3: TGCGCCAGCAGCCAAGCCCCTAGCGGGAGGGCCGATACGCAGTATTTT. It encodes CASSQAPSGRADTQYF.

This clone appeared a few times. CDR3 in DNA: TGCGCCAGCAGCTTGACTAGCGGGAGCAATGAGCAGTTCTTC. It is translated as CASSLTSGSNEQFF. The chain uses TRBV5-1 and TRBJ2-1, with 11 bases matching TRBD2. The CDR3 runs 14 residues. Germline CDR1 SGHRS, CDR2 YFSETQ. V was pared by 1 base and J by 6 bases, with 0 bases of the junction left unmatched.

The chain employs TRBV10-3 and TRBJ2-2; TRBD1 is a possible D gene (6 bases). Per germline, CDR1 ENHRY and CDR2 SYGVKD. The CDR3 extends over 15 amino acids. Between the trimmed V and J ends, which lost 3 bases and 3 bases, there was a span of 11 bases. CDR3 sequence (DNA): TGTGCCATCAGTGATCTAGGGGGTGACACCGGGGAGCTGTTTTTT. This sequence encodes CAISDLGGDTGELFF.

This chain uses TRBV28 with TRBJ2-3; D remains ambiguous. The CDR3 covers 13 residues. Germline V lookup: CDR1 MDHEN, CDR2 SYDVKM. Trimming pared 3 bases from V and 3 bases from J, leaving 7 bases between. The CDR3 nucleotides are TGTGCCAGCAGTTTGCCTAGAACAGATACGCAGTATTTT. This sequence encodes CASSLPRTDTQYF.

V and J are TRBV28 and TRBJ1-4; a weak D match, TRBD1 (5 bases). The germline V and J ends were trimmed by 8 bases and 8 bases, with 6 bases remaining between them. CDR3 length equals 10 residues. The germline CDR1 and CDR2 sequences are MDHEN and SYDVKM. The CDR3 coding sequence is TGTGCCAGCGGGGGGGAAAAACTGTTTTTT. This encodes CASGGEKLFF.

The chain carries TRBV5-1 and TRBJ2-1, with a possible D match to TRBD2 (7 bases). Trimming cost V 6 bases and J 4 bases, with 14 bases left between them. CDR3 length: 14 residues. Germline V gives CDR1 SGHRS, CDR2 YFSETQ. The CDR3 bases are TGCGCCAGCATCCAAGGGGGGGGTTACAATGAGCAGTTCTTC. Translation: CASIQGGGYNEQFF.

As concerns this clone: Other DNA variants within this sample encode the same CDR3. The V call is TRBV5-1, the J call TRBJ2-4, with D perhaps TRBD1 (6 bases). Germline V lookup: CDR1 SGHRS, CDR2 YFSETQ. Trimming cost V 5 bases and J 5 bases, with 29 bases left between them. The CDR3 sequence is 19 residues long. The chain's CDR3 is CASSSSTWQGPKGENIQYF. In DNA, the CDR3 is TGCGCCAGCAGTTCATCTACTTGGCAGGGCCCCAAGGGGGAAAACATTCAGTACTTC.

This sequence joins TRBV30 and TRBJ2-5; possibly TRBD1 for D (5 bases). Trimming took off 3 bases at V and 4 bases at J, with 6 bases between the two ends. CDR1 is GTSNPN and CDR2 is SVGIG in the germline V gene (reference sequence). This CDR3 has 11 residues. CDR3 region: CAWSQGETQYF. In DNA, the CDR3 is TGTGCCTGGAGCCAGGGAGAGACCCAGTACTTC.

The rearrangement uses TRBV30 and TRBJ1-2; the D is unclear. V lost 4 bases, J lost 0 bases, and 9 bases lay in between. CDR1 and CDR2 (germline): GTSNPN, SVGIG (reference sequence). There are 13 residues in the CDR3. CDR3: CAWTREANYGYTF. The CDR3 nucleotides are TGTGCCTGGACCCGAGAGGCTAACTATGGCTACACCTTC. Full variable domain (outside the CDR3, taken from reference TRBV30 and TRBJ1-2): SQTIHQWPATLVQPVGSPLSLECTVEGTSNPNLYWYRQAAGRGLQLLFYSVGIGQISSEVPQNLSASRPQDRQFILSSKKLLLSDSGFYLCAWTREANYGYTFGSGTRLTVV.

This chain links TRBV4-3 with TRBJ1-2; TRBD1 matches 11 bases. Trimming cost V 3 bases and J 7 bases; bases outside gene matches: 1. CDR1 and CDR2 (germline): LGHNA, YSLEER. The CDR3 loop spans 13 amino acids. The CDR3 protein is CASSQGQGVGYTF. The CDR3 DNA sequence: TGCGCCAGCAGCCAGGGACAGGGGGTTGGCTACACCTTC.

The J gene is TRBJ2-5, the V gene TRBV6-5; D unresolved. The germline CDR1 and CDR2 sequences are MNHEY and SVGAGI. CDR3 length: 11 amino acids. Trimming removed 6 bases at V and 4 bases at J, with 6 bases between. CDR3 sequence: CASRVVETQYF. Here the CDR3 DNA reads TGTGCCAGCAGAGTAGTAGAGACCCAGTACTTC.

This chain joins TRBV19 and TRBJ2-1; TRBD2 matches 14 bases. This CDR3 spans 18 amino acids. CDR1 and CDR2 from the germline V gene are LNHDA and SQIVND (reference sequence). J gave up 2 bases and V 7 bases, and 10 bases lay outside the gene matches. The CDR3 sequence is CASKTGTSGRATYNEQFF. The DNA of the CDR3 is TGTGCCAGTAAGACCGGGACTAGCGGGAGAGCTACCTACAATGAGCAGTTCTTC.

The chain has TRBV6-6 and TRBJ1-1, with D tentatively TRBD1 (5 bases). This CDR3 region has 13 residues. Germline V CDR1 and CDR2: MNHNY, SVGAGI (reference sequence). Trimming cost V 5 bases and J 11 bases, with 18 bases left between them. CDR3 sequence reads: CASSGGGFTWAFF. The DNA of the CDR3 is TGTGCCAGCAGTGGGGGGGGGTTTACGTGGGCTTTCTTT.

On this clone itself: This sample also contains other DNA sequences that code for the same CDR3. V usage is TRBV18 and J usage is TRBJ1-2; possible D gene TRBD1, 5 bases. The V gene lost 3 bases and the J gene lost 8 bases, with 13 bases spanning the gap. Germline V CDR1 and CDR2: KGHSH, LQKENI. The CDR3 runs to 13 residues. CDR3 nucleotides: TGTGCCAGCTCACCCTCGGGGGTCACCGGCTACACCTTC. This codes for CASSPSGVTGYTF. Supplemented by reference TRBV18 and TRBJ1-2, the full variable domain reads NAGVMQNPRHLVRRRGQEARLRCSPMKGHSHVYWYRQLPEEGLKFMVYLQKENIIDESGMPKERFSAEFPKEGPSILRIQQVVRGDSAAYFCASSPSGVTGYTFGSGTRLTVV.

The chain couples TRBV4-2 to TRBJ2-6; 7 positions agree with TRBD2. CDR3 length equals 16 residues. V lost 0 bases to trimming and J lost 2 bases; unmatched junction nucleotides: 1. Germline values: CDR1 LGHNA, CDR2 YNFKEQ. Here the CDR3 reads CASSQDGGTGANVLTF. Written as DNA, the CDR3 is TGTGCCAGCAGCCAAGACGGGGGGACTGGGGCCAACGTCCTGACTTTC.

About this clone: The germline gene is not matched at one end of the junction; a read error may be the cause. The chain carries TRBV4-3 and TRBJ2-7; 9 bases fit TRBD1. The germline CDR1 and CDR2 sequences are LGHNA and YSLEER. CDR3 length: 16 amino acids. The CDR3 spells CASSQEADRGTYGQYF. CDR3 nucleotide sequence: TGCGCCAGCAGCCAAGAGGCGGACAGGGGAACCTACGGGCAGTACTTC.

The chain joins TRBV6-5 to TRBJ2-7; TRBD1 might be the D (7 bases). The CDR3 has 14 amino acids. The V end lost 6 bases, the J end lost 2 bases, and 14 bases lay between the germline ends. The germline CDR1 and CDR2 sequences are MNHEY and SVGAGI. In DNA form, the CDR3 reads TGTGCCAGCAGCCAGGACAGGAGGGCCTACGAGCAGTACTTC. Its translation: CASSQDRRAYEQYF.

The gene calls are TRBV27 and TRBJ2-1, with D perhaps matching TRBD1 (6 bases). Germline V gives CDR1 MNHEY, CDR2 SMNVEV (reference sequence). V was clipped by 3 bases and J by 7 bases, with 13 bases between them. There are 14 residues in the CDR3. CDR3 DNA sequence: TGTGCCAGCAGTTTTACAAGGGGGACGAATGAGCAGTTCTTC. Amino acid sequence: CASSFTRGTNEQFF.

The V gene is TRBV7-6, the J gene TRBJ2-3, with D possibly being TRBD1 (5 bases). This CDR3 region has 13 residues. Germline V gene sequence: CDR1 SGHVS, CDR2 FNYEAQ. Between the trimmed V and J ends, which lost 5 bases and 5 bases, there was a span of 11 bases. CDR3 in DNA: TGTGCCAGCAGCGGGGCCTTAGAAGATACGCAGTATTTT. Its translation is CASSGALEDTQYF.

This chain's CDR3 is CASSRDRENSPLHF. The CDR3 DNA reads as TGTGCCAGCAGTCGCGACAGGGAAAATTCACCCCTCCACTTT. The rearrangement joins TRBV27 to TRBJ1-6; the match to TRBD1 covers 7 bases. Germline CDR1 MNHEY, CDR2 SMNVEV (reference sequence). The CDR3 spans 14 residues. Unmatched junction bases numbered 5, after V lost 5 bases and J lost 7 bases.